This TCR beta chain is from a study of T cells after yellow fever vaccination. Study information: Fractions of limited cellularity were prepared by means of SMART-Seq v4 Ultra Low Input. Study outcomes and limitations: Peaking on day 5 versus 15, the secondary response was faster but weaker. Clones from primary vaccination mostly reappeared after the booster (about 97% CD4, just over 85% CD8).

For TCR, cDNA came from 5'RACE template switching, which added a universal primer site and UMIs. TCRdb processed the 5' RACE reads anew with MiXCR; each CDR3 protein has one entry. Here the sample spans 150,000 to 200,000 distinct CDR3 sequences, about 6.2% being singletons. This CDR3 comprises 15 residues. V lost 1 base and J lost 0, with 8 bases in between. This clonotype was detected ten times or more. Its antigen is still unknown. The chain couples TRBV12-3 or TRBV12-4 to TRBJ2-3; D ambiguous. The sequence derives from a man younger than 35 who received the YFV17D yellow fever vaccine. Sequenced material: CD4+ T cells sorted from PBMCs, taken on the day of the first yellow fever vaccination. The CDR3 protein is CASSLVAVSTDTQYF. The DNA for the CDR3 is TGTGCCAGCAGTTTAGTTGCGGTTAGCACAGATACGCAGTATTTT.